This TCR beta chain was identified in a study of blood T cell repertoires in COVID-19. V lost 4 bases, J lost 5 bases, and 6 bases stayed unmatched. The V gene's germline CDR1 is SGHRS and CDR2 YFSETQ. The CDR3 covers 16 residues. Sequenced by immunoSEQ multiplex PCR; TCRdb stores in-frame clones only, minus some. The sample consists of about 100,000 clones, roughly 84% of them appearing once. The rearrangement joins TRBV5-1 to TRBJ2-3; 14 bases align to TRBD2. The TCR comes from a woman of 80 years or more with acute or convalescent COVID-19. The specimen sequenced was peripheral blood. The DNA for the CDR3 is TGCGCCAGCAGCCTGGGGACTAGCGGGAGATTAGATACGCAGTATTTT. Amino acids: CASSLGTSGRLDTQYF.